This is a list of T cell receptor beta chains from one sample in a study of blood T cells in healthy people across ages. MiXCR, run by TCRdb on the 5' RACE reads, gives a single entry per CDR3 protein. Here the sample spans hundreds of thousands of distinct CDR3 sequences, 40% to 45% being singletons. The specimen sequenced was blood. Receptor source: an elderly man in good health. CDR3s leave out the opening cysteine and the closing phenylalanine or tryptophan. Each record gives: V gene, CDR3 length, D gene, J gene, CDR3 protein. A D gene is named only where the DNA matches it firmly.

v_gene: TRBV12-3/TRBV12-4; len: 13; d_gene: -; j_gene: TRBJ2-2; CDR3aa: ASSSDIILGGELF
v_gene: TRBV29-1; len: 11; d_gene: -; j_gene: TRBJ1-6; CDR3aa: SVEVGQNSPLH
v_gene: TRBV18; len: 12; d_gene: -; j_gene: TRBJ2-7; CDR3aa: ASSSQTDSYEQY
v_gene: TRBV7-2; len: 13; d_gene: -; j_gene: TRBJ1-5; CDR3aa: ASSTGSVSNQPQH
v_gene: TRBV21-1; len: 13; d_gene: -; j_gene: TRBJ2-7; CDR3aa: ASSKRGGGLNEQY
v_gene: TRBV27; len: 16; d_gene: TRBD2; j_gene: TRBJ2-3; CDR3aa: ASSRLAGGFRSTDTQY
v_gene: TRBV29-1; len: 12; d_gene: -; j_gene: TRBJ1-1; CDR3aa: SVAAHGVNTEAF
v_gene: TRBV11-3; len: 14; d_gene: TRBD2; j_gene: -; CDR3aa: ASSTGTSGSGETQY
v_gene: TRBV6-1; len: 15; d_gene: -; j_gene: TRBJ2-3; CDR3aa: VSSEGATASGTDTQY
v_gene: TRBV6-1; len: 14; d_gene: TRBD1; j_gene: TRBJ2-7; CDR3aa: ASSERVVQGWHEQY
v_gene: TRBV10-3; len: 13; d_gene: -; j_gene: TRBJ2-7; CDR3aa: AISDNRRSSYEQY
v_gene: TRBV14; len: 15; d_gene: -; j_gene: TRBJ1-2; CDR3aa: ASSQEITGGPRDGYT
v_gene: TRBV9; len: 13; d_gene: -; j_gene: TRBJ2-7; CDR3aa: ASSEAAGSFYEQY
v_gene: TRBV27; len: 16; d_gene: TRBD2; j_gene: TRBJ2-6; CDR3aa: ATGSLGRGSFGANVLT
v_gene: TRBV5-1; len: 12; d_gene: TRBD1; j_gene: TRBJ1-3; CDR3aa: ASSYGTGADTIY
v_gene: TRBV13; len: 11; d_gene: TRBD1; j_gene: TRBJ2-5; CDR3aa: TSSAGQGETQY
v_gene: TRBV6-5; len: 14; d_gene: TRBD2; j_gene: TRBJ2-3; CDR3aa: ASSPLAGGFTDTQY
v_gene: TRBV7-2; len: 15; d_gene: -; j_gene: TRBJ2-3; CDR3aa: ASSFTYSPGGTDTQY
v_gene: TRBV6-2/TRBV6-3; len: 12; d_gene: -; j_gene: TRBJ1-5; CDR3aa: ASMDGGQGQPQH
v_gene: TRBV20-1; len: 13; d_gene: -; j_gene: TRBJ2-3; CDR3aa: SARETGTYTDTQY
v_gene: TRBV5-1; len: 13; d_gene: TRBD1; j_gene: TRBJ2-7; CDR3aa: ASSFGTGGTYEQY
v_gene: TRBV5-6; len: 13; d_gene: TRBD1; j_gene: TRBJ1-6; CDR3aa: ASRFQGGDNSPLH
v_gene: TRBV10-3; len: 11; d_gene: -; j_gene: TRBJ2-1; CDR3aa: AIRGTENNEQF
v_gene: TRBV20-1; len: 11; d_gene: -; j_gene: TRBJ1-4; CDR3aa: SARLAEPEKLF
v_gene: TRBV7-2; len: 15; d_gene: TRBD2; j_gene: TRBJ2-3; CDR3aa: ASSPIGLAGGTDTQY
v_gene: TRBV10-1; len: 9; d_gene: TRBD2; j_gene: TRBJ2-7; CDR3aa: ATSGGYEQY
v_gene: TRBV3-1; len: 14; d_gene: TRBD2; j_gene: TRBJ2-3; CDR3aa: ASSQEGLVRTDTQY
v_gene: TRBV2; len: 14; d_gene: -; j_gene: TRBJ1-2; CDR3aa: ASKKRGFLLSDGYT
v_gene: TRBV12-3/TRBV12-4; len: 13; d_gene: -; j_gene: TRBJ1-2; CDR3aa: ASSPTAGGRGGYT
v_gene: TRBV29-1; len: 15; d_gene: TRBD2; j_gene: TRBJ2-1; CDR3aa: SVDTSGLQSYYDEQF
v_gene: TRBV20-1; len: 13; d_gene: -; j_gene: TRBJ2-1; CDR3aa: SARHFSDSYNEQF
v_gene: TRBV20-1; len: 12; d_gene: -; j_gene: TRBJ2-1; CDR3aa: SAYPGLLNNEQF
v_gene: TRBV28; len: 11; d_gene: -; j_gene: TRBJ1-1; CDR3aa: ASSLLAPEGAF
v_gene: TRBV24-1; len: 13; d_gene: TRBD1; j_gene: TRBJ2-1; CDR3aa: ATSLGTGGINEQF
v_gene: TRBV20-1; len: 13; d_gene: TRBD1; j_gene: TRBJ2-1; CDR3aa: SAIKNRGPGGEQF
v_gene: TRBV20-1; len: 13; d_gene: TRBD1; j_gene: TRBJ2-3; CDR3aa: SAQDRARSTDTQY
v_gene: TRBV6-1; len: 14; d_gene: TRBD1; j_gene: TRBJ2-6; CDR3aa: ASNQGQAPGANVLT
v_gene: TRBV28; len: 11; d_gene: -; j_gene: TRBJ1-2; CDR3aa: ASRRTSNYGYT
v_gene: TRBV13; len: 13; d_gene: TRBD2; j_gene: TRBJ2-5; CDR3aa: ASSLSAGLGETQY
v_gene: TRBV4-2; len: 18; d_gene: TRBD1; j_gene: TRBJ1-6; CDR3aa: ASSQSKTGGGLLYNSPLH
v_gene: TRBV20-1; len: 11; d_gene: TRBD1; j_gene: TRBJ2-7; CDR3aa: SAFSSTGNEQY
v_gene: TRBV20-1; len: 12; d_gene: -; j_gene: TRBJ2-3; CDR3aa: SAPLWPPSDGQY
v_gene: TRBV12-3/TRBV12-4; len: 9; d_gene: TRBD2; j_gene: TRBJ2-1; CDR3aa: ASLAGGEQF
v_gene: TRBV7-2; len: 16; d_gene: -; j_gene: TRBJ2-7; CDR3aa: ASSFPTNPSRDPYEQY
v_gene: TRBV18; len: 10; d_gene: -; j_gene: TRBJ2-3; CDR3aa: ASSPDRDRQY
v_gene: TRBV20-1; len: 11; d_gene: TRBD1; j_gene: TRBJ2-5; CDR3aa: SATYRGQETQY
v_gene: TRBV6-2/TRBV6-3; len: 13; d_gene: TRBD2; j_gene: TRBJ2-7; CDR3aa: ASSSPSGANYEQY
v_gene: TRBV7-6; len: 12; d_gene: -; j_gene: TRBJ2-2; CDR3aa: ASSSPSGAGELF
v_gene: TRBV7-2; len: 15; d_gene: TRBD1; j_gene: TRBJ1-2; CDR3aa: ASSLFQGQINNYGYT
v_gene: TRBV25-1; len: 11; d_gene: -; j_gene: TRBJ1-4; CDR3aa: ASSGSTIEKLF
v_gene: TRBV3-1; len: 11; d_gene: -; j_gene: TRBJ1-1; CDR3aa: ASNAHPDTEAF
v_gene: TRBV18; len: 16; d_gene: -; j_gene: TRBJ1-6; CDR3aa: ASSPPRGVGSYNSPLH
v_gene: TRBV29-1; len: 10; d_gene: TRBD1; j_gene: TRBJ2-5; CDR3aa: SVIGTEETQY
v_gene: TRBV5-1; len: 13; d_gene: -; j_gene: TRBJ2-2; CDR3aa: ASSAPLGSGGELF